The rows below give T cell receptor beta chains drawn from one sample of a study of tumor-infiltrating lymphocytes in primary liver carcinoma. In TCRdb, the multiplex PCR reads were re-called with MiXCR into one record per CDR3 protein. The top ten hold 15% to 20% of the sample, which has around 190,000 distinct CDR3 sequences, around 85% seen once. The sample taken for sequencing was tumor tissue from primary liver carcinoma. The source is a man aged 35-49 years with primary liver carcinoma and hepatitis B virus infection. Both conserved end residues are part of each CDR3. D genes are given only for firm matches. Some rows mark clone size as missing; the rest say once, few, many or name a class of expanded clone.

>TRBJ1-2|-|-|TRBV29-1
TGCAGCGTTGGGCCTAGTACGGGGTTTGGCTACAGCTTC
CSVGPSTGFGYSF
>TRBJ2-1|-|-|TRBV30
TGTGCCTGGAGTGTACAGTGGGGGGGGCCCCAACAGTTCTTC
CAWSVQWGGPQQFF
>TRBJ2-2|-|many|TRBV4-1
TGCGCCAGCAGCCAAGACCCGGGGGCTCCCGGGGAGCTGTTTTTT
CASSQDPGAPGELFF
>TRBJ2-3|TRBD2|-|TRBV6-1
TGTGCCAGCACTGAAATAGCGGGAGGAAGGACAGATATGCATTATTTT
CASTEIAGGRTDMHYF
>TRBJ2-1|TRBD2|-|TRBV5-6
TGTGCCAGCAGCCGGGGACTAGCGGGAGTGTTGACCTACAATGAGCAGTCCTTC
CASSRGLAGVLTYNEQSF
>TRBJ2-7|TRBD2|-|TRBV4-1
TGTGCCAGCAGCCAAGAGTTAGCGGGAGTCATTGTAGAGCATTACTTC
CASSQELAGVIVEHYF
>TRBJ2-3|-|-|TRBV4-1
TGCGCCAGCAGCCGAGAATACCAGGGGGGACCCTATTTT
CASSREYQGGPYF
>TRBJ1-6|TRBD1|-|TRBV12-3/TRBV12-4
TGTGCCAGCATTCCGCCGGGACAGAACAATTCACCCCTCCACTTT
CASIPPGQNNSPLHF
>TRBJ2-7|TRBD2|-|TRBV4-2
TGTACCAACAGCCTAAGCGGGGCCAACTCCTACAAGCAGTACTTC
CTNSLSGANSYKQYF
>TRBJ2-1|-|few|TRBV12-3/TRBV12-4
TGTGCTAGCAGTTTAGACTCAGTTGACAATGAGCAGTTCTTC
CASSLDSVDNEQFF
>TRBJ1-5|-|-|TRBV5-5
TGTGCCAGCAGCAGCGGGGGGGCATGTCAGCCCCGGCATTTT
CASSSGGACQPRHF
>TRBJ1-1|-|-|TRBV28
TGCGCCAGCAGGATCACAGGGTATGAAGCTTTCTTT
CASRITGYEAFF
>TRBJ2-7|TRBD2|few|TRBV2
TGTGCCAGCAGTGAGCGGCTAGCGGGAGGCCTATCTACCTACGAGCAGTACTTC
CASSERLAGGLSTYEQYF
>TRBJ2-7|-|-|TRBV28
TGTGCCAGCAGTTTGATACAGATCGGCGAGCAGTATTTC
CASSLIQIGEQYF
>TRBJ2-2|-|-|TRBV9
TGTGCCAGCAGCCTAGGACAGAGCGGCGGGGAGCTATTTTTT
CASSLGQSGGELFF
>TRBJ2-1|TRBD2|-|TRBV5-1
TGCGCGAGCAGCTCGATCCTCCGGGAGGGGTATGAGCAGTTCTTC
CASSSILREGYEQFF
>TRBJ2-2|-|many|TRBV14
TGTGCCAGCAGCCAGTCCGGGACCCCGGGTGCCGGGGAGCTGTTTTTT
CASSQSGTPGAGELFF
>TRBJ1-2|TRBD1|-|TRBV6-5
TGTGCCAGCAGCCCACAGGGGGCTCTCGGCTACACCTTT
CASSPQGALGYTF
>TRBJ1-3|TRBD1|-|TRBV4-2
TGTGCCAGCATCCAAGGCCGGGACAGGGGGCTTACTCTCTCCGGAAACACCATATATTTT
CASIQGRDRGLTLSGNTIYF
>TRBJ2-7|-|-|TRBV6-1
TGTGCCAGTCTCTGGACGGAGTTAAGATACGAGCAGTACTTC
CASLWTELRYEQYF
>TRBJ2-7|-|many|TRBV5-1
TGCGCCAGCAGCTTGGCCGGGACCGTGAATTACTACGAGCAGTACTTC
CASSLAGTVNYYEQYF
>TRBJ2-7|TRBD2|-|TRBV28
TGTGTCAGCAGTCGGGGGGGACTACATTACGACCAGTACTTC
CVSSRGGLHYDQYF
>TRBJ1-1|-|-|TRBV6-1
TGTGCCAGCATGCCATGGGGGGCTAATGATTTCTTT
CASMPWGANDFF
>TRBJ2-2|-|-|TRBV7-8
TGTGCCAGCAACTCAAGCTCGCTGCGGGGCGCGAACACCGGGGAGCTGTTTTTT
CASNSSSLRGANTGELFF
>TRBJ2-3|TRBD1|-|TRBV12-3/TRBV12-4
TGTGCCAGCAGTACTGGGGACAGGCTTAGCAATCAGCCCCAGTATTTT
CASSTGDRLSNQPQYF
>TRBJ1-5|-|-|TRBV5-5
TGCGCCAGCAGCTTGGGCGTTATGGATCACCCCCAGCATTTT
CASSLGVMDHPQHF
>TRBJ1-1|-|once|TRBV6-2/TRBV6-3
TGTGCCAGTGGGACACGTAAGACTGAAGCTTTCTTC
CASGTRKTEAFF
>TRBJ2-5|TRBD2|-|TRBV4-3
TGCGCCAGCAGCCAAGCGGCTAGCGGGATGACTGATAATACCCAGTACTTC
CASSQAASGMTDNTQYF
>TRBJ2-7|-|-|TRBV11-1
TGTTCCAGCAGCCCGTCGCGGGGTGGCGAGCAGTACTTC
CSSSPSRGGEQYF
>TRBJ2-5|TRBD2|-|TRBV6-7
TGTGCTAGCAGTTACTCGAGTTTTCTAGCGGGAGAAGAGACCCAGTACTTC
CASSYSSFLAGEETQYF
>TRBJ2-7|-|-|TRBV6-5
TGTGCCAACATCGGACTAGTTGGGGGCGAGCAATACTTC
CANIGLVGGEQYF
>TRBJ2-1|-|-|TRBV11-2
TGTGCCAACAGCTTATATCTGGGGACCTACAATGAGCAGTTCTTC
CANSLYLGTYNEQFF
>TRBJ2-2|TRBD1|once|TRBV5-6
TGTGACAGCAGCTCCATCCGGGACAGGGGTGGCACCGGGGAGCTGTTTTTT
CDSSSIRDRGGTGELFF
>TRBJ2-1|TRBD2|few|TRBV4-1
TGCGCCAGCAGCCCCAAACTAGCGGGGGCATACAATGAGCAGTTCTTC
CASSPKLAGAYNEQFF
>TRBJ2-2|-|-|TRBV12-3/TRBV12-4
TGTGCCGGCAGGGCCCAGGGTACCTTAGAGCTGATTTTT
CAGRAQGTLELIF
>TRBJ2-2|-|-|TRBV29-1
TGCAGCCTTGCTGGGACGAACACCGGGAAGCTGTTTTTT
CSLAGTNTGKLFF
>TRBJ2-3|-|-|TRBV4-3
TGCGCCAGCAGGCCAGGCATAGATACGCAGTATTTT
CASRPGIDTQYF
>TRBJ2-1|-|-|TRBV11-2
TGTCTCAGCAGCTTAGATAGGGGCGCGAGGTTCTACAATGAGCAGTTCTTC
CLSSLDRGARFYNEQFF
>TRBJ2-1|TRBD2|-|TRBV30
TGTGCCTGCCAGATCGGACTAGCGGGAAGGTTTATATACAATGCGCAGTTCTTC
CACQIGLAGRFIYNAQFF
>TRBJ2-3|TRBD2|many|TRBV28
TGTGCCAGTGTGTATCGGGGGGGGACAGATACGCAGTATTTT
CASVYRGGTDTQYF
>TRBJ2-6|-|-|TRBV6-2/TRBV6-3
TGTGCCAGTAAGGGTAGGTTTCCTTCAGGGGCCAACATCCTGACTTTC
CASKGRFPSGANILTF
>TRBJ2-7|-|-|TRBV7-8
TGTGTTAGCAGCGTAATCGCGGAGAGCCGGGGGGAGCAGTACTTC
CVSSVIAESRGEQYF
>TRBJ2-5|-|few|TRBV6-6
TGTTCCAGCAGTTACGCGTCCAGCAGGCAAGAGACCCAGTACTTC
CSSSYASSRQETQYF
>TRBJ2-7|-|-|TRBV7-9
TGTGACAGCACTTTAGCAGGAGTGTGGTTGAACTACGAGCAGTACTTC
CDSTLAGVWLNYEQYF
>TRBJ2-7|-|-|TRBV2
TGTGCCAGCAGTGAAGCAATGCGGAGTCTAGCCCCCTCTGAGCAGTACTTC
CASSEAMRSLAPSEQYF
>TRBJ2-5|-|-|TRBV4-1
TGCTCCAGCAGCCAAGATGTATGTCGGGAGACCCAATACTTC
CSSSQDVCRETQYF
>TRBJ2-2|-|-|TRBV29-1
TGCCGCGTCCTCGGTCCGGGACCCAGCGAGGAGCTGTTTTTT
CRVLGPGPSEELFF
>TRBJ2-1|-|-|TRBV11-3
TGTGCCAGCATCCTAGGCATACCGGGACTCCCCCACAATGAGCAGTTCTTC
CASILGIPGLPHNEQFF
>TRBJ1-5|-|-|TRBV6-1
TGTGCCAGCAGTGAAGTGAAGGGCCAGCCCCTGCATTTT
CASSEVKGQPLHF
>TRBJ2-1|-|-|TRBV6-6
TGTGCCAGCGAGGAAGGACACCCTACCTACAATGTGCAGTTCTTT
CASEEGHPTYNVQFF
>TRBJ1-1|-|many|TRBV6-1
TGTGCCAGCAGTGACAGCTTGAACACTGAAGCTTTCTTT
CASSDSLNTEAFF
>TRBJ1-4|-|-|TRBV12-3/TRBV12-4
TGTGCCAGCAGTATAGCTGGGTTAGAAAAACTGTGTTTT
CASSIAGLEKLCF
>TRBJ2-3|TRBD2|-|TRBV7-9
TGTGCCAGCAGCTCCAGACTAGCGGGGGACACAGATACGCAGTATTTT
CASSSRLAGDTDTQYF
>TRBJ2-1|-|-|TRBV12-3/TRBV12-4
TGTGCCAGCAATTTACAAGCGGTAGGGCCCCATGAGCACTTCTTC
CASNLQAVGPHEHFF
>TRBJ2-7|-|-|TRBV19
TGTGCCAGTAGTATTATATTTGGAGACTACGAGCAGTACTTC
CASSIIFGDYEQYF
>TRBJ2-2|-|-|TRBV19
TGTGCCAGTAGGGCCGGGAACACCGGGGAGCTGTTTTTT
CASRAGNTGELFF
>TRBJ1-2|-|-|TRBV6-1
TGTGCCAGCAGGCCACAGATCCAAAGCTATGAGTACACCTTC
CASRPQIQSYEYTF